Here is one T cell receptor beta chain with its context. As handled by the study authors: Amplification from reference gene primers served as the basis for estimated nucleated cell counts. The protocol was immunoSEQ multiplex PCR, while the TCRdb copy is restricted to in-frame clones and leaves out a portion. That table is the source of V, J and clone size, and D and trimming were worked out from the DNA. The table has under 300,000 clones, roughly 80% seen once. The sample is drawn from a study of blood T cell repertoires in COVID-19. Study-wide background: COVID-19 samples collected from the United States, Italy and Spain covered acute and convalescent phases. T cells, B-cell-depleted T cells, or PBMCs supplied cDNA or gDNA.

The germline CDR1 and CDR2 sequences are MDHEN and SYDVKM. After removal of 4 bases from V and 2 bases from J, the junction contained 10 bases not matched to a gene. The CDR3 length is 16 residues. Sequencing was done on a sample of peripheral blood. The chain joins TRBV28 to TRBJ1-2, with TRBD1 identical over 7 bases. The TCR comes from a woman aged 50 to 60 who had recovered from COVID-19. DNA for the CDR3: TGTGCCAGCAGTTCACCCCAGGGGGGCAGAAACTATGGCTACACCTTC. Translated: CASSSPQGGRNYGYTF.